This TCR beta chain was observed in a study of CD8+ T cells in alopecia areata. Overall study context: It was oral tofacitinib, at 5 to 10 mg twice daily, that treated patients received. After 6 to 18 months of tofacitinib, follow-up continued 6 months off drug. The study, taken as a whole, reports: Possibly because of HLA-related factors, TCR sharing was less clear across patients than in mice. Affected lesional scalp, above all in alopecia totalis/universalis, was more clonal than normal scalp.

cDNA serving as the sequencing template came from extracted, reverse transcribed RNA. Sequencing used immunoSEQ multiplex PCR; TCRdb keeps in-frame clones, though not all of them. The sample holds about 11,000 clones; over 60% are singletons and the top ten take about 14%. The CDR3 covers 16 residues. Germline lookup yields CDR1 SGDLS and CDR2 YYNGEE. Trimming removed 0 bases at V and 2 bases at J, with 14 bases between. Peripheral blood and lesional scalp punch biopsies came from alopecia areata patients. This clone has more than one count but fewer than ten. No antigen is known for it. The chain employs TRBV9 and TRBJ1-2; D call uncertain. Material for sequencing was skin. The TCR comes from a human donor with alopecia areata. CDR3 amino acids: CASSVVPDGGNYGYTF. CDR3 sequence (DNA): TGTGCCAGCAGCGTAGTCCCGGACGGCGGGAACTATGGCTACACCTTC.